One and the same sample provided the 14 T cell receptor beta chains below, sequenced in a study of blood T cell repertoires in COVID-19 (dated by TCRdb to the early 2020s). The library was built by means of the immunoSEQ multiplex PCR assay. As stored in TCRdb, this immuneACCESS dataset retains in-frame rearrangements with V and J assigned. A fraction of the clones does not appear; measured against another copy, unresolved V genes explain less than half of the discrepancy, and the remainder lacks a known reason. The sample contains approximately 58,000 clones, roughly four fifths of them found a single time. Under 40% of the sample belongs to the ten largest clones. Input material: peripheral blood. The receptors stem from a man aged 55-75 years with COVID-19, enrolled during active disease.

The chain employs TRBV6-5 and TRBJ1-4; D uncertain. CDR1 is MNHEY, CDR2 SVGAGI, per germline. The CDR3 loop spans 13 amino acids. V shed 6 bases and J shed 4 bases, with 9 bases lying between them. DNA of the CDR3: TGTGCCAGCAGGCGGGCCCTTAATGAAAAACTGTTTTTT. Protein product: CASRRALNEKLFF.

Note on this clone: At one boundary the junction diverges from the germline segment, which might be a read error. CDR3 DNA: TGTGCCAGCAACCAACTCGGACGGGGAGAATCACCCCTCCACTTT. The encoded protein is CASNQLGRGESPLHF. The rearrangement joins TRBV3-1 (or the pseudogene TRBV3-2) to TRBJ1-6; D unclear. Germline CDR1 and CDR2: LGHDT and YNNKEL (reference sequence). This CDR3 contains 15 residues.

The rearrangement uses TRBV6-5 and TRBJ2-7, with D unresolved. The V gene lost 2 bases and the J gene lost 0 bases, with 11 bases spanning the gap. The V gene's germline CDR1 is MNHEY and CDR2 SVGAGI. CDR3 length equals 15 residues. CDR3 DNA sequence: TGTGCCAGCAGTTACGGTACTACGAGCTCCTACGAGCAGTACTTC. Translation: CASSYGTTSSYEQYF.

The J gene is TRBJ1-1, the V gene TRBV5-4, with D unclear. Germline loops: CDR1 SGHNT, CDR2 YYREEE (reference sequence). The CDR3 is 15 amino acids. V dropped 1 base and J dropped 1 base, with 11 bases sitting between them. The CDR3 sequence is CASSLNVGGNTEAFF. As DNA, the CDR3 is TGTGCCAGCAGCTTGAATGTCGGCGGGAACACTGAAGCTTTCTTT.

This clone appeared a few times. This chain links TRBV25-1 with TRBJ2-7, with TRBD2 matching over 13 bases. This CDR3 has 17 amino acids. Germline lookup yields CDR1 MGHDK and CDR2 SYGVNS. V lost 7 bases, J lost 4 bases, and 13 bases stayed unmatched. The CDR3 reads CASKAPSGTSGTYEQYF. The DNA for the CDR3 is TGTGCCAGCAAGGCCCCTTCCGGGACTAGCGGGACATACGAGCAGTACTTC.

The chain is built from TRBV2 and TRBJ2-1; tentatively, D is TRBD1 (5 bases). Germline V gene sequence: CDR1 SNHLY, CDR2 FYNNEI. The CDR3 extends over 14 amino acids. V was pared by 6 bases and J by 2 bases, with 11 bases between. CDR3: CASRRTFTYNEQFF. DNA for the CDR3: TGTGCCAGCAGGCGGACATTCACCTACAATGAGCAGTTCTTC.

This chain uses TRBV10-3 with TRBJ2-3; the match to TRBD1 covers 7 bases. This CDR3 has 14 amino acids. J was trimmed by 0 bases and V by 6 bases; bases with no gene match: 3. Germline lookup yields CDR1 ENHRY and CDR2 SYGVKD. The CDR3 reads CAIRGQASTDTQYF. The CDR3 nucleotides are TGTGCCATCAGAGGACAGGCGAGCACAGATACGCAGTATTTT.

CDR3 nucleotide sequence: TGTGCCAGCAGTGAAAGGGAAGGACTTGCAAATCAGCCCCAGCATTTT. As protein: CASSEREGLANQPQHF. V and J are TRBV6-1 and TRBJ1-5, with unresolved D. The germline CDR1 and CDR2 sequences are MNHNS and SASEGT. Trimming stripped 2 bases from V and 4 bases from J, with 15 bases between. This CDR3 has 16 amino acids.

This rearrangement joins TRBV11-2 to TRBJ1-1; D uncertain. CDR1 is SGHAT and CDR2 is FQNNGV in the germline V gene. Trimming cost V 5 bases and J 0 bases, with 10 bases left between them. CDR3 size: 14 residues. CDR3 bases: TGTGCCAGCAGCGCAAACAGTGTGAACACTGAAGCTTTCTTT. This translates into CASSANSVNTEAFF.

This chain links TRBV20-1 with TRBJ2-1; weak D call: TRBD2 (5 bases). The germline V and J ends were trimmed by 3 bases and 6 bases, with 12 bases remaining between them. CDR3 length equals 13 residues. Germline lookup yields CDR1 DFQATT and CDR2 SNEGSKA (reference sequence). The CDR3 DNA reads TGCAGTGCTAGTTCCGACGGGGTCAATGAGCAGTTCTTC. Protein: CSASSDGVNEQFF.

The chain couples TRBV5-5 to TRBJ1-1; no clear D. The CDR3 contains 12 residues. Deletions cut 1 base from V and 8 bases from J, with 9 bases between. Germline V gene data show CDR1 as SGHKS and CDR2 as YYEKEE (reference sequence). The CDR3 sequence: CASSLSTSEAFF. CDR3 bases: TGTGCCAGCAGCTTGTCCACTTCGGAAGCTTTCTTT.

The V and J genes are TRBV6-5 and TRBJ2-3; 7 nucleotides match TRBD1. Germline V gene lookup returns CDR1 MNHEY and CDR2 SVGAGI. Losses at the gene ends were 6 bases for V and 6 bases for J; bases not matched to a gene: 9. This CDR3 contains 14 residues. For the CDR3, the DNA is TGTGCCAGCAGGGGGACAGACAACGTGGATACGCAGTATTTT. Protein product: CASRGTDNVDTQYF.

The chain couples TRBV27 to TRBJ2-2; the match to TRBD2 covers 7 bases. Germline V gene lookup returns CDR1 MNHEY and CDR2 SMNVEV (reference sequence). V trimming: 0 bases; J trimming: 3 bases; junction bases outside the gene matches: 13. The CDR3 is 19 residues long. The CDR3 sequence is CASSLSTGSGQRYTGELFF. CDR3 bases: TGTGCCAGCAGTTTATCGACGGGTAGCGGGCAAAGGTACACCGGGGAGCTGTTTTTT.

The count of this clone is one. CDR3 nucleotides: TGTGCCAGCAGTGAGTACGGCACTGAAGCTTTCTTT. This encodes CASSEYGTEAFF. The chain has TRBV2 and TRBJ1-1; unclear D gene. Germline V CDR1 and CDR2: SNHLY, FYNNEI. The length of the CDR3 is 12 residues. Trimming stripped 3 bases from V and 4 bases from J, with 6 bases between.